This TCR beta chain was identified during a study of blood T cell repertoires in COVID-19. Study at large: Material from acute and convalescent COVID-19 was sourced from the United States, Italy and Spain. PBMCs, B-cell-depleted T cells, or T cells provided the cDNA or gDNA that made up the material.

This clone was recorded once. Method: immunoSEQ multiplex PCR; TCRdb's copy keeps in-frame clones and lacks some. The table has around 70,000 clones, 70% to 80% seen once; the top ten hold 26%. Germline values: CDR1 SGDLS, CDR2 YYNGEE. The CDR3 length is 15 residues. Trimming stripped 4 bases from V and 1 base from J, with 14 bases between. The receptor was derived from a man between 60 and 75 years old with active or convalescent COVID-19. Sequenced sample: peripheral blood. The chain couples TRBV9 to TRBJ2-5; possibly TRBD2 for D (5 bases). CDR3 protein: CASSPGSASQETQYF. The CDR3 DNA sequence: TGTGCCAGCAGCCCGGGGTCGGCTAGCCAAGAGACCCAGTACTTC. The whole variable domain, remainder taken from reference TRBV9 and TRBJ2-5, is DSGVTQTPKHLITATGQRVTLRCSPRSGDLSVYWYQQSLDQGLQFLIQYYNGEERAKGNILERFSAQQFPDLHSELNLSSLELGDSALYFCASSPGSASQETQYFGPGTRLLVL.